The TCR beta chain described here comes from a study of molecular identifiers for immune sequencing clone quantification. CDR1 is MDHEN, CDR2 SYDVKM, per germline. V dropped 5 bases and J dropped 5; count of bases not matched to a gene: 6. The CDR3 length is 13 residues. This clonotype has a count of ten or more. TCRdb called the PCR reads again in MiXCR, with one record for every CDR3 protein. The sample yields roughly 630,000 distinct CDR3 sequences, less than 30% seen once. This chain links TRBV28 with TRBJ2-7, with 7 bases identical to TRBD2. This TCR was sampled from a human donor in good health. Some libraries in this study had Jurkat cell RNA spiked in. Sequencing was carried out using naive CD8+ T cells from blood, with Jurkat cell RNA spiked in. Documented subset: FACS-sorted CD8+CD4-CCR7+CD45RA+ naive T cells. The CDR3 bases are TGTGCCAGCAGTCCGGGACTATGGCACGAGCAGTACTTC. Its protein product is CASSPGLWHEQYF.